A selection of T cell receptor beta chains follows, all from one sample in a study of cytomegalovirus exposure and HLA in healthy donors. Assay: immunoSEQ multiplex PCR; the TCRdb copy retains only in-frame clones and omits some. The sample consists of about 190,000 clones, around four fifths of them appearing once. Sequences were obtained from PBMCs. The receptors come from a man aged 18 to 29 in good health and CMV-seropositive. CDR3s include the opening cysteine and the closing phenylalanine or tryptophan. The order of the fields is J gene, CDR3 length, V gene, CDR3 protein.

TRBJ1-5,13,TRBV28,CASSLLGVQPQHF
TRBJ1-1,17,TRBV9,CASSPDKIQGKGLEAFF
TRBJ2-5,15,TRBV28,CASSLPGTGVETQYF
TRBJ2-2,15,TRBV11-2,CASSLDEGDTGELFF
TRBJ2-1,15,TRBV9,CASSAPDRGLNEQFF
TRBJ2-7,16,TRBV28,CASLPRMGATSYEQYF
TRBJ2-1,17,TRBV4-1,CASSQAIVGLPDNEQFF
TRBJ2-2,17,TRBV15,CATSRDGQGANTGELFF
TRBJ1-4,16,TRBV5-4,CASSLITGANNEKLFF
TRBJ2-7,14,TRBV9,CASSARGQVYEQYF
TRBJ2-3,14,TRBV4-3,CASSQVRLTDTQYF
TRBJ1-1,13,TRBV19,CASRGRGNTEAFF
TRBJ1-1,14,TRBV5-4,CASTNGGSGTEAFF
TRBJ1-2,17,TRBV28,CASSSIGTLGGNYGYTF
TRBJ2-7,13,TRBV15,CATGRTGWWEQYF
TRBJ1-2,17,TRBV5-1,CASSLSPRQGYNYGYTF
TRBJ1-1,13,TRBV9,CASSVVGQGEAFF
TRBJ1-2,13,TRBV19,CASQRSENYGYTF
TRBJ1-5,15,TRBV28,CASSRDRGKGQPQHF
TRBJ2-7,17,TRBV7-2,CASSSSGLAGSIYEQYF
TRBJ2-2,15,TRBV9,CASSVGGRGTGELFF
TRBJ2-1,19,TRBV4-1,CASSQDNKGDLLFSNEQFF